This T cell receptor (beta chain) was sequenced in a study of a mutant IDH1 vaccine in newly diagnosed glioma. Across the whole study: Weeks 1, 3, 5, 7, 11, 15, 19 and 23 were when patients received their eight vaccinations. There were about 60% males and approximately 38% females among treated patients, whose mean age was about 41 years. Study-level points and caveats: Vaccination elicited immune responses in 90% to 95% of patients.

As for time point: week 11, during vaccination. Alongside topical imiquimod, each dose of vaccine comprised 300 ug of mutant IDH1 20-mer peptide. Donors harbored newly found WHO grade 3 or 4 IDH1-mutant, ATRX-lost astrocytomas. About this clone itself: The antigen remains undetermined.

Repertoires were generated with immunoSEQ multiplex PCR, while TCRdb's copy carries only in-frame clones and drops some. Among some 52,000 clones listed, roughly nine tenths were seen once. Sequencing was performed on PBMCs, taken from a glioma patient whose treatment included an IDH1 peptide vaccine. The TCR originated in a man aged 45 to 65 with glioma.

The chain's CDR3 is CAWSVIGGTGELFF. CDR3 nucleotides: TGTGCCTGGAGTGTAATCGGGGGGACCGGGGAGCTGTTTTTT. The rearrangement links TRBV30 to TRBJ2-2, with TRBD2 identical over 7 bases. Unmatched junction bases numbered 3, after V lost 0 bases and J lost 5 bases. This CDR3 contains 14 residues. Germline-derived CDR1 and CDR2 are GTSNPN and SVGIG (reference sequence). The full variable domain, with the rest looked up from reference TRBV30 and TRBJ2-2, is SQTIHQWPATLVQPVGSPLSLECTVEGTSNPNLYWYRQAAGRGLQLLFYSVGIGQISSEVPQNLSASRPQDRQFILSSKKLLLSDSGFYLCAWSVIGGTGELFFGEGSRLTVL.